This paragraph covers one T cell receptor beta chain sequence. Its antigen is still unknown. This entry comes from a study of human T cells and chemical hapten exposure. Study context: An area of 2 cm by approximately 2 cm on upper inner arm skin received 2% DPC for sensitization. Chiefly women, the patients showed alopecia areata, totalis or universalis.

General study findings and limits: Healthy individuals' immune responses may differ from those of donors, who had alopecia. Following DPC sensitization, TCRs present above 1 in 1000 frequency showed no change.

Indicated time point: pre-sensitization, week 0. Indicated treatment: therapeutic diphenylcyclopropenone sensitization with weekly scalp DPC. Germline values: CDR1 DFQATT, CDR2 SNEGSKA (reference sequence). Trimming left V 6 bases short and J 3 bases short, with 14 bases between. There are 13 residues in the CDR3. TCRdb processed the RACE reads anew with MiXCR; each CDR3 protein has one entry. The sample comprises tens of thousands of distinct CDR3 sequences, 8% to 10% of which are singletons, and approximately 3.9% rests with the top ten. The sequencing here drew on whole blood, taken in connection with sensitization to the hapten diphenylcyclopropenone (DPC). The clonotype was recovered from a woman aged 40 to 50 with alopecia areata. Some clones in this sample may be carry-over from other donors' samples. The J gene is TRBJ1-2, the V gene TRBV20-1; TRBD1 might be the D (6 bases). The DNA of the CDR3 is TGCAGTGCCCACCGGGACACCCACTATGGCTACACCTTC. Its translation is CSAHRDTHYGYTF.